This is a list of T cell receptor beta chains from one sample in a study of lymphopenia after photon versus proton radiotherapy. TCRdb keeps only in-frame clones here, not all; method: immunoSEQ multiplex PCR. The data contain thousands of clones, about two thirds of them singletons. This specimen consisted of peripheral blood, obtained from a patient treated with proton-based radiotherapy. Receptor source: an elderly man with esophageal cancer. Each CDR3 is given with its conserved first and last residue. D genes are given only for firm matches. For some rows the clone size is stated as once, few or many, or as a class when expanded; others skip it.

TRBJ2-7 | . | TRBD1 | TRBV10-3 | CAISVDRGYEQYF | TGTGCCATCAGTGTCGACAGGGGCTACGAGCAGTACTTC
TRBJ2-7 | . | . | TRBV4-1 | CASSQDPGLGQYF | TGCGCCAGCAGCCAAGATCCTGGGCTGGGGCAGTACTTC
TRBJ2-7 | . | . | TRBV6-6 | CATLTETYEQYF | TGTGCCACCTTGACAGAAACCTACGAGCAGTACTTC
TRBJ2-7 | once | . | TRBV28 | CASSLPGWAYEQYF | TGTGCCAGCAGTTTACCAGGGTGGGCCTACGAGCAGTACTTC
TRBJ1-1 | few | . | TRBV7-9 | CASSPMNTEAFF | TGTGCCAGCAGCCCCATGAACACTGAAGCTTTCTTT
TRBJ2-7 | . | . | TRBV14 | CASSQDLSPGFSYEQYF | TGTGCCAGCAGCCAAGATCTGTCACCAGGGTTTTCCTACGAGCAGTACTTC
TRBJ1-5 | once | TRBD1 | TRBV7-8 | CASSFRTGPNQPQHF | TGTGCCAGCAGCTTCCGGACAGGGCCCAATCAGCCCCAGCATTTT
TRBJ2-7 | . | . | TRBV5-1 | CASSKARDPGSYEQYF | TGCGCCAGCAGCAAGGCACGAGATCCCGGCTCCTACGAGCAGTACTTC
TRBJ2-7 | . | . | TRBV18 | CASSPQGSYEQYF | TGTGCCAGCTCACCACAGGGGTCCTACGAGCAGTACTTC
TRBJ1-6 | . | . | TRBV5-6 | CASSLAANSPLHF | TGTGCCAGCAGCTTGGCAGCGAACTCACCCCTCCACTTT
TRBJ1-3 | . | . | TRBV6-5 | CASTNPSGNTIYF | TGTGCCAGCACCAACCCGTCTGGAAACACCATATATTTT
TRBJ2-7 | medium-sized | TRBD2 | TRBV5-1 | CASSLEAGLSYEQYF | TGCGCCAGCAGCTTGGAAGCGGGGTTATCCTACGAGCAGTACTTC
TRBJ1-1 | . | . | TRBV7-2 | CASSYGKLNTEAFF | TGTGCCAGCAGTTACGGGAAGTTGAACACTGAAGCTTTCTTT
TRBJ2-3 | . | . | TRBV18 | CASSPPVFAGLFTDTQYF | TGTGCCAGCTCACCACCAGTTTTTGCGGGTCTATTCACAGATACGCAGTATTTT
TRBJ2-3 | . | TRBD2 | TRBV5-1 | CASSTGTSGIGTDTQYF | TGCGCCAGCAGCACCGGGACTAGCGGGATAGGCACAGATACGCAGTATTTT
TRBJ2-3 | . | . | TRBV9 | CASNQRRGSTDTQYF | TGTGCCAGCAACCAACGCCGGGGGAGCACAGATACGCAGTATTTT
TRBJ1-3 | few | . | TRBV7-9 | CASSPRTASGNTIYF | TGTGCCAGCAGCCCTAGGACGGCCTCTGGAAACACCATATATTTT
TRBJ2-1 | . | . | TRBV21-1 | CASSGTSGGRGEQFF | TGTGCCAGCAGCGGAACTAGCGGGGGGCGGGGTGAGCAGTTCTTC
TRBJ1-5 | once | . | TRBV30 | CAWSVGRNSNQPQHF | TGTGCCTGGAGTGTAGGTAGGAATAGCAATCAGCCCCAGCATTTT
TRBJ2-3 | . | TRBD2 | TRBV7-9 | CASSLGAGGPYF | TGTGCCAGCAGCTTAGGAGCGGGGGGGCCGTATTTT
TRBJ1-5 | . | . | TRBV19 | CASSIGLYAHQPQHF | TGTGCCAGTAGTATAGGTTTATACGCCCATCAGCCCCAGCATTTT
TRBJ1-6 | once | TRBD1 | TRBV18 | CASSPQGTAYNSPLHF | TGTGCCAGCTCACCACAGGGGACAGCCTATAATTCACCCCTCCACTTT
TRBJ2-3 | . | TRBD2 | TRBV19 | CASSTMLRGVRLARDTQYF | TGTGCCAGTAGTACCATGTTGAGGGGGGTGAGACTAGCGAGAGATACGCAGTATTTT
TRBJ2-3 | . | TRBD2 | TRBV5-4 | CASSLGFGRDFTDTQYF | TGTGCCAGCAGCTTAGGTTTCGGGAGGGACTTCACAGATACGCAGTATTTT
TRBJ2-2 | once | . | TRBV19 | CASSFVSGELFF | TGTGCCAGTAGTTTCGTTTCCGGGGAGCTGTTTTTT
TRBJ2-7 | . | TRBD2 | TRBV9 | CASSTTGTSTSEQYF | TGTGCCAGCAGCACGACCGGGACTAGTACTTCCGAGCAGTACTTC
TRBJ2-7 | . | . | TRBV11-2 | CASSLAWDYEQYF | TGTGCCAGCAGCTTAGCCTGGGACTACGAGCAGTACTTC
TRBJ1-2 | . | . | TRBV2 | CASSPLSGSYGYTF | TGTGCCAGCAGTCCCTTATCGGGGTCCTATGGCTACACCTTC
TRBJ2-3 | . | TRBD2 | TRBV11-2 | CAIEGLADPDTQYF | TGTGCCATCGAGGGACTAGCGGACCCAGATACGCAGTATTTT
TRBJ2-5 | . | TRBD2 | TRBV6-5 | CASSKTSVQETQYF | TGTGCCAGCAGTAAGACTAGCGTGCAAGAGACCCAGTACTTC